This T cell receptor (beta chain) is drawn from a study of T cells in Graves' hyperthyroidism and ophthalmopathy. Amplified TCR beta CDR3 regions derived from RNA transcripts. The TCR CDR3 first-round RT-PCR relied on the HTBI primer set. MiXCR was run by TCRdb on the multiplex PCR reads, yielding one entry per CDR3 protein. This table has roughly 520,000 distinct CDR3 sequences, roughly 24% appearing once. Patients were excluded because of uncontrolled infection, other autoimmune disease, pregnancy or lactation. Germline V CDR1 and CDR2: MDHEN, SYDVKM. Unmatched junction bases numbered 8, after V lost 5 bases and J lost 2 bases. CDR3 length: 16 residues.

Sequencing was carried out using blood. The gene calls are TRBV28 and TRBJ2-2; 7 bases are shared with TRBD1. The clonotype comes from a woman under 40 with Graves' ophthalmopathy. CDR3 protein: CASSRGTAANTGELFF. The CDR3 region has the DNA TGTGCCAGCAGTAGAGGGACAGCGGCAAACACCGGGGAGCTGTTTTTT. Based on the CDR3 plus reference TRBV28 and TRBJ2-2, the full variable domain is DVKVTQSSRYLVKRTGEKVFLECVQDMDHENMFWYRQDPGLGLRLIYFSYDVKMKEKGDIPEGYSVSREKKERFSLILESASTNQTSMYLCASSRGTAANTGELFFGEGSRLTVL.